A selection of T cell receptor beta chains follows, all from one sample in a study of OX40 agonist ivuxolimab in advanced cancers. Clones were sequenced by immunoSEQ multiplex PCR, and TCRdb holds only the in-frame ones, with some missing. The sample comprises around 65,000 clones, 85% to 95% of which are singletons, and approximately 11% rests with the top ten. The sample consisted of CD4+ or CD8+ T cells sorted from blood, taken in a trial of the OX40 agonist ivuxolimab. These receptors came from an adult with an advanced solid tumor such as melanoma, head and neck, liver or kidney cancer. The CDR3 runs from the conserved cysteine through the conserved F or W. A D gene is named only where the DNA matches it firmly. Clone size is stated in some rows and not others, as once, few, many or a class when expanded.

D: TRBD1
V: TRBV27
J: TRBJ1-2
size: once
CDR3: CASSSSREGAHYGYTF
DNA: TGTGCCAGCAGTTCCTCACGGGAGGGGGCTCACTATGGCTACACCTTC

D: TRBD1
V: TRBV4-1
J: TRBJ2-7
size: NA
CDR3: CASSQIQGEKSEQYF
DNA: TGCGCCAGCAGCCAGATACAGGGGGAGAAATCGGAGCAGTACTTC

D: NA
V: TRBV7-6
J: TRBJ2-7
size: NA
CDR3: CASSLAVGEQYF
DNA: TGTGCCAGCAGCTTAGCGGTCGGGGAGCAGTACTTC

D: TRBD2
V: TRBV27
J: TRBJ2-1
size: NA
CDR3: CASSWGTSGNNEQFF
DNA: TGTGCCAGCAGTTGGGGGACTAGCGGGAACAATGAGCAGTTCTTC

D: TRBD2
V: TRBV27
J: TRBJ2-3
size: once
CDR3: CASSSSPQGARTSGYKDTQYF
DNA: TGTGCCAGCAGTTCCTCCCCACAGGGGGCGCGGACTAGCGGGTACAAAGATACGCAGTATTTT

D: NA
V: TRBV4-1
J: TRBJ2-7
size: NA
CDR3: CASSQEESGPSREQYF
DNA: TGCGCCAGCAGCCAAGAAGAGTCAGGGCCATCTAGGGAGCAGTACTTC

D: NA
V: TRBV5-5
J: TRBJ1-2
size: once
CDR3: CASSLGHLANYGYTF
DNA: TGTGCCAGCAGCTTGGGGCACCTGGCGAACTATGGCTACACCTTC

D: NA
V: TRBV4-1
J: TRBJ2-3
size: NA
CDR3: CASSQEGDSGPQYF
DNA: TGCGCCAGCAGCCAAGAGGGGGACTCCGGTCCGCAGTATTTT

D: NA
V: TRBV7-9
J: TRBJ2-7
size: NA
CDR3: CASSPPGPSYEQYF
DNA: TGTGCCAGCAGCCCCCCGGGACCCTCCTACGAGCAGTACTTC

D: TRBD2
V: TRBV11-2
J: TRBJ2-3
size: NA
CDR3: CASSLTSGRTDTQYF
DNA: TGTGCCAGCAGCCTGACTAGCGGGAGAACAGATACGCAGTATTTT

D: TRBD2
V: TRBV27
J: TRBJ2-1
size: NA
CDR3: CASSRLTSGRYNEQFF
DNA: TGTGCCAGCAGTCGCCTAACTAGCGGGAGGTACAATGAGCAGTTCTTC

D: TRBD1
V: TRBV28
J: TRBJ2-7
size: NA
CDR3: CASSLPPRDSYEQYF
DNA: TGTGCCAGCAGTTTGCCCCCCCGGGACAGCTACGAGCAGTACTTC

D: NA
V: TRBV27
J: TRBJ1-1
size: NA
CDR3: CASSSIRTGTEAFF
DNA: TGTGCCAGCAGTTCGATAAGGACCGGAACTGAAGCTTTCTTT

D: TRBD1
V: TRBV5-1
J: TRBJ2-7
size: NA
CDR3: CASSHAGGSYEQYF
DNA: TGCGCCAGCAGCCACGCAGGGGGCTCCTACGAGCAGTACTTC

D: NA
V: TRBV13
J: TRBJ1-2
size: NA
CDR3: CASSTPGQGYYGYTF
DNA: TGTGCCAGCAGCACCCCGGGGCAGGGGTACTATGGCTACACCTTC